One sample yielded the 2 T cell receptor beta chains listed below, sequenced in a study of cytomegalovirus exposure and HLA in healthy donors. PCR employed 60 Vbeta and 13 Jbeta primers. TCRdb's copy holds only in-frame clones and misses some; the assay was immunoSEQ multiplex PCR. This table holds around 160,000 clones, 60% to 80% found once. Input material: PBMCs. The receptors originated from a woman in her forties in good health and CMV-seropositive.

CDR3 in amino acids: CASRKDYVDNEQFF. The CDR3 region has the DNA TGTGCCAGCCGAAAGGACTACGTCGACAATGAGCAGTTCTTC. The rearrangement joins TRBV7-2 to TRBJ2-1; tentative D call: TRBD2 (6 bases). CDR3 length: 14 amino acids. Germline CDR1 is SGHTA and CDR2 is FQGNSA. The V and J ends lost 8 bases and 5 bases respectively, with 16 bases between them.

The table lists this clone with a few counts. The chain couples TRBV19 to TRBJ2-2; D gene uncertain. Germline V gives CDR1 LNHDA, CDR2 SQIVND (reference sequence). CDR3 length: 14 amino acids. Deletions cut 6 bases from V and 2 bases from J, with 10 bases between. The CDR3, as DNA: TGTGCCAGTAGATTCGCCAGTAACACCGGGGAGCTGTTTTTT. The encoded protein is CASRFASNTGELFF.